A selection of T cell receptor beta chains follows, all from one sample in a study of cytomegalovirus exposure and HLA in healthy donors. The assay was immunoSEQ multiplex PCR, and TCRdb's table has in-frame clones only and misses some. The sample has 85,000 to 130,000 clones, roughly a tenth seen once. Sequencing used PBMCs. Receptors originate from a man aged 35 to 55 in good health and CMV-seropositive. CDR3s include the opening cysteine and the closing phenylalanine or tryptophan. The D gene is left open where the match is weak. Size is stated for part of the rows, as once, few or many counts, or as a class when the clone is expanded.

d_call | clone_size | j_call | v_call | cdr3_aa | cdr3_nt
. | few | TRBJ1-5 | TRBV28 | CASSRYRHSNQPQHF | TGTGCCAGCAGTCGGTACAGGCATAGCAATCAGCCCCAGCATTTT
. | . | TRBJ2-7 | TRBV25-1 | CASSEDRHHEQYF | TGTGCCAGCAGTGAAGACAGACACCACGAGCAGTACTTC
. | few | TRBJ2-7 | TRBV9 | CASSVGGDTYYEQYF | TGTGCCAGCAGCGTAGGTGGGGACACTTACTACGAGCAGTACTTC
. | few | TRBJ2-1 | TRBV29-1 | CSYPAGLTFNEQFF | TGCAGTTATCCTGCGGGACTTACCTTCAATGAGCAGTTCTTC
TRBD1 | . | TRBJ2-7 | TRBV29-1 | CSVEDYRTGTYEQYF | TGCAGCGTTGAAGATTACCGGACAGGGACCTACGAGCAGTACTTC
. | few | TRBJ1-2 | TRBV11-2 | CASSSTVRNYGYTF | TGTGCCAGCAGCTCGACGGTGAGGAACTATGGCTACACCTTC
TRBD1 | . | TRBJ1-2 | TRBV30 | CAWSLGQGSGYTF | TGTGCCTGGAGTCTTGGACAGGGAAGTGGCTACACCTTC
. | few | TRBJ2-7 | TRBV4-2 | CASSQETHKRVGYEQYF | TGTGCCAGCAGCCAAGAGACCCACAAACGGGTCGGATACGAGCAGTACTTC
TRBD2 | . | TRBJ2-5 | TRBV4-1 | CASSQLGLGLAGVGQETQYF | TGCGCCAGCAGCCAACTCGGACTGGGACTAGCGGGAGTGGGTCAAGAGACCCAGTACTTC
. | few | TRBJ1-6 | TRBV7-2 | CASSPQTGLNSPLHF | TGTGCCAGCAGCCCCCAGACAGGTCTAAATTCACCCCTCCACTTT
. | few | TRBJ2-2 | TRBV29-1 | CSVETGLTTGELFF | TGCAGCGTTGAAACGGGACTGACTACCGGGGAGCTGTTTTTT
. | . | TRBJ2-1 | TRBV7-3 | CASSAETSSSYNEQFF | TGTGCCAGCAGCGCGGAAACTAGTAGCTCCTACAATGAGCAGTTCTTC
TRBD1 | . | TRBJ2-5 | TRBV6-1 | CASSEAWAGGVETQYF | TGTGCCAGCAGTGAAGCATGGGCAGGGGGCGTAGAGACCCAGTACTTC
. | . | TRBJ1-5 | TRBV19 | CASSSIISTQHF | TGTGCCAGTAGTAGCATCATCTCAACTCAGCATTTT
. | few | TRBJ2-7 | TRBV5-4 | CASSLGGTENYEQYF | TGTGCCAGCAGCTTGGGCGGGACAGAAAACTACGAGCAGTACTTC
TRBD2 | few | TRBJ2-7 | TRBV7-9 | CASSARFGGGYEQYF | TGTGCCAGCAGCGCCAGGTTCGGGGGGGGGTACGAGCAGTACTTC
TRBD2 | . | TRBJ2-1 | TRBV7-3 | CASSLHSGRRNEQFF | TGTGCCAGCAGCTTACACAGCGGGAGACGGAATGAGCAGTTCTTC
. | . | TRBJ1-2 | TRBV30 | CAWSGDRDYGYTF | TGTGCCTGGAGTGGAGACAGAGACTATGGCTACACCTTC
. | . | TRBJ2-1 | TRBV28 | CASRHGLYPGNEQFF | TGTGCCAGCAGACACGGACTTTACCCGGGCAATGAGCAGTTCTTC
. | . | TRBJ2-7 | TRBV2 | CASRITSYEQYF | TGTGCCAGCAGGATAACATCCTACGAGCAGTACTTC
TRBD2 | few | TRBJ2-2 | TRBV5-8 | CASSLRPGGSGELFF | TGTGCCAGCAGCCTACGCCCCGGGGGGTCCGGGGAGCTGTTTTTT
. | . | TRBJ2-3 | TRBV28 | CASSFQGGSDTQYF | TGTGCCAGCAGTTTCCAGGGGGGATCAGATACGCAGTATTTT
. | few | TRBJ1-2 | TRBV21-1 | CASSKVGNPENYGYTF | TGTGCCAGCAGCAAAGTCGGGAATCCCGAGAACTATGGCTACACCTTC
. | few | TRBJ1-3 | TRBV10-3 | CAISESSGIAGNTIYF | TGTGCCATCAGTGAGTCGTCGGGTATCGCTGGAAACACCATATATTTT
. | . | TRBJ1-1 | TRBV7-9 | CASSPGTANTEAFF | TGTGCCAGCAGCCCCGGTACAGCGAACACTGAAGCTTTCTTT
. | . | TRBJ1-1 | TRBV19 | CASNPGILSTEAFF | TGTGCCAGTAACCCAGGGATTTTGAGTACTGAAGCTTTCTTT
TRBD1 | . | TRBJ2-7 | TRBV9 | CASSVSDRGGEQYF | TGTGCCAGCAGCGTATCGGACAGGGGCGGGGAGCAGTACTTC
TRBD1 | few | TRBJ2-5 | TRBV5-5 | CASRPADRGIEETQYF | TGTGCCAGCAGACCAGCGGACAGGGGTATTGAGGAGACCCAGTACTTC
. | . | TRBJ2-1 | TRBV6-5 | CASNAGSSYNEQFF | TGTGCCAGCAACGCAGGCTCCTCCTACAATGAGCAGTTCTTC
. | few | TRBJ2-3 | TRBV20-1 | CSPGQDTQYF | TGCAGTCCGGGACAAGATACGCAGTATTTT
TRBD1 | . | TRBJ1-1 | TRBV27 | CASRRGQWTEAFF | TGTGCCAGCAGGAGGGGGCAATGGACTGAAGCTTTCTTT
. | . | TRBJ1-2 | TRBV4-3 | CASSQAGSHTF | TGCGCCAGCAGCCAAGCCGGGTCTCACACCTTC
TRBD2 | few | TRBJ2-5 | TRBV2 | CASSEGAGGEETQYF | TGTGCCAGCAGCGAGGGAGCGGGAGGGGAAGAGACCCAGTACTTC
TRBD1 | few | TRBJ1-1 | TRBV6-5 | CASSTTGALNTEAFF | TGTGCCAGCAGTACGACAGGGGCCCTTAACACTGAAGCTTTCTTT
. | few | TRBJ2-2 | TRBV5-8 | CASSLELVWSGELFF | TGTGCCAGCAGCTTGGAACTAGTTTGGTCCGGGGAGCTGTTTTTT
. | . | TRBJ2-1 | TRBV6-5 | CASNPTISGVNEQFF | TGTGCCAGCAACCCAACCATATCAGGGGTCAATGAGCAGTTCTTC